Listed below are T cell receptor beta chains from one sample, sequenced in a study of cytomegalovirus exposure and HLA in healthy donors. Using immunoSEQ multiplex PCR, the repertoire was profiled, and TCRdb retains in-frame clones only, with some absent. This table holds around 190,000 clones, about 80% found once. The sequenced sample consisted of PBMCs. Receptors were obtained from a woman between 25 and 40 years old in good health and CMV-seronegative. The CDR3 runs from the conserved cysteine through the conserved F or W. The D gene is left open where the match is weak. Clone size is stated in some rows and not others, as once, few, many or a class when expanded.

D	J	V	size	DNA	CDR3
.	TRBJ1-1	TRBV15	.	TGTGCCACCAGCAGAGTCCACACGAACACTGAAGCTTTCTTT	CATSRVHTNTEAFF
TRBD1	TRBJ1-1	TRBV27	.	TGTGCCAGCAGCCGCCGACAGGGTCTCTCTGCTCCTGAAGCTTTCTTT	CASSRRQGLSAPEAFF
.	TRBJ2-3	TRBV30	.	TGTGCCTGGAGCGAGACCGGTTTCAGAGGGGATACGCAGTATTTT	CAWSETGFRGDTQYF
.	TRBJ2-5	TRBV27	.	TGTGCCAGCAGTCCTCTAGCACAAGAGACCCAGTACTTC	CASSPLAQETQYF
TRBD1	TRBJ1-1	TRBV5-6	.	TGTGCCAGCAGCACCGTGGTGGACAGGTTGACCGACACTGAAGCTTTCTTT	CASSTVVDRLTDTEAFF
.	TRBJ2-2	TRBV27	.	TGTGCCAGCAGGTCTTTAGGCGGGATAGGATCCGGGGAGCTGTTTTTT	CASRSLGGIGSGELFF
TRBD1	TRBJ2-7	TRBV7-9	.	TGTGCCAGCAGCTTACGGGGGGCCGGGACAGGGAAGCAGTACTTC	CASSLRGAGTGKQYF
.	TRBJ1-5	TRBV7-8	.	TGTGCCAGCAGCTTAGTAGACAGTTTTCAGCCCCAGCATTTT	CASSLVDSFQPQHF
TRBD1	TRBJ2-1	TRBV28	.	TGTGCCAGCAGTCAAATGGCGGCGGACAGGGGCGATGAGCAGTTCTTC	CASSQMAADRGDEQFF
TRBD2	TRBJ2-5	TRBV5-4	.	TGTGCCAGCAGCCTCGGGAAGGGACTAGATATCCAAGAGACCCAGTACTTC	CASSLGKGLDIQETQYF
.	TRBJ2-5	TRBV19	.	TGTGCCAGTAGTGCGGAACAGGGACCGCACCTACCGGGGACCCAGTACTTC	CASSAEQGPHLPGTQYF
TRBD2	TRBJ2-5	TRBV4-1	once	TGCGCCAGCAGCCACTTCGGGGGGGAAGAGACCCAGTACTTC	CASSHFGGEETQYF
TRBD2	TRBJ2-7	TRBV30	.	TGTGCCCTGAGAACTAGCGGGGGTTCCTCCTACGAGCAGTACTTC	CALRTSGGSSYEQYF
.	TRBJ1-1	TRBV6-5	.	TGTGCCAGCAGGGGGTTGGGGGCCGGCACTGAAGCTTTCTTT	CASRGLGAGTEAFF
TRBD1	TRBJ1-2	TRBV11-2	.	TGTGCCAGCAGCTTAGACAGGGCAGGGGGCCATGGCTACACCTTC	CASSLDRAGGHGYTF
.	TRBJ2-6	TRBV19	.	TGTGCCAGTAGTATCAGGGCTGGGGCCAACGTCCTGACTTTC	CASSIRAGANVLTF